The 2 T cell receptor beta chains in this list originate from one sample, sequenced in a study of cytomegalovirus exposure and HLA in healthy donors. Both 60 Vbeta primers and 13 Jbeta primers went into the PCR. The table came from immunoSEQ multiplex PCR; TCRdb's copy has only in-frame clones and leaves some out. Here the sample spans about 99,000 clones, around 77% being singletons. The sample taken for sequencing was PBMCs. The receptors stem from a man aged 35 to 55 in good health and CMV-seronegative.

This clone has at least ten counts. This chain uses TRBV10-1 with TRBJ2-7, with TRBD1 matching 8 bases. J gave up 2 bases and V 1 base, and 7 bases lay outside the gene matches. Germline V gene sequence: CDR1 WNHNN, CDR2 SYGVQD (reference sequence). The CDR3 is 16 amino acids. CDR3 in amino acids: CASSECRDRITYEQYF. CDR3 coding DNA: TGCGCCAGCAGTGAGTGTAGGGACAGGATAACCTACGAGCAGTACTTC.

The chain carries TRBV7-9 and TRBJ2-3; 7 bases line up with TRBD2. CDR1 SEHNR and CDR2 FQNEAQ come from the germline V gene (reference sequence). V shed 1 base, J shed 4 bases, and the junction held 2 bases outside the gene matches. This CDR3 is built from 14 residues. The CDR3 DNA reads as TGTGCCAGCAGCTTAGTTGGGGGGGCAGATACGCAGTATTTT. Translated: CASSLVGGADTQYF.